The clone carrying this TCR beta chain was observed a single time. These data are taken from a study of blood T cell repertoires in COVID-19. Study background: The origin of the acute and convalescent COVID-19 samples was the United States, Italy and Spain. From T cells, B-cell-depleted T cells, or PBMCs came the material, which was cDNA or gDNA.

This CDR3 has 13 amino acids. CDR1 and CDR2 (germline): SGHTA, FQGNSA. With 0 bases removed from V and 8 bases from J, the gap between germline ends came to 7 bases. In the original processing: Amplifying reference gene primers gave estimates of nucleated cell counts. Some clones are missing from TCRdb's copy, which holds only in-frame ones; the method was immunoSEQ multiplex PCR. The DNA was the basis for D and trimming; V, J and clone size are from that table. The table includes about 80,000 clones, 80% to 90% detected once. This sequence joins TRBV7-2 and TRBJ1-4; D gene ambiguous. The sequencing sample was made of peripheral blood. The sequence was obtained from an elderly man with active or convalescent COVID-19. CDR3 coding DNA: TGTGCCAGCAGCTTAGCTTGGAGGGAAAAACTGTTTTTT. It yields the protein CASSLAWREKLFF.